The rows below give T cell receptor beta chains drawn from one sample of a study of shared clonotypes between healthy human individuals. Repertoires were generated with immunoSEQ multiplex PCR, while TCRdb's copy carries only in-frame clones and drops some. The repertoire has about 470,000 clones, roughly three quarters of them found once; the top ten carry roughly an eighth. Sequencing was carried out using PBMCs. These receptors were taken from a woman in her thirties or forties in good health. Some clones in this sample may be carry-over from other donors' samples. Both conserved end residues are part of each CDR3. The order of the fields is J gene, D gene, clone size, V gene, CDR3 protein, CDR3 DNA. The D gene is left open where the match is weak. Not all rows give a size; the values are once, few, many and, for expanded clones, a class.

TRBJ2-4 - few TRBV6-5 CASSYTAPGVRVF TGTGCCAGCAGCTACACCGCGCCAGGGGTTAGGGTCTTC
TRBJ1-4 - many TRBV2 CASSIDPVATNEKLFF TGTGCCAGCAGTATCGACCCGGTTGCAACTAATGAAAAACTGTTTTTT
TRBJ1-1 TRBD1 - TRBV2 CASRQGAGAEAFF TGTGCCAGCAGACAGGGGGCGGGAGCTGAAGCTTTCTTT
TRBJ2-1 - - TRBV5-1 CASSSALGSGNEQFF TGCGCCAGCAGCTCCGCCCTAGGGAGCGGCAATGAGCAGTTCTTC
TRBJ2-7 TRBD1 few TRBV11-2 CASSLASDRVYEQYF TGTGCCAGCAGCTTAGCGTCGGACAGGGTATACGAGCAGTACTTC
TRBJ2-7 TRBD1 once TRBV19 CASSMRLGQGSEQYF TGTGCCAGTAGTATGCGGTTGGGACAGGGAAGCGAGCAGTACTTC
TRBJ2-3 TRBD2 - TRBV19 CASSSGNTQYF TGTGCCAGTTCAAGCGGGAATACGCAGTATTTT
TRBJ1-2 - - TRBV28 CASTSNSGRGYTF TGTGCCAGCACCTCTAACTCAGGGAGGGGCTACACCTTC
TRBJ2-1 TRBD1 - TRBV9 CASSQDRGRFYNEQFF TGTGCCAGCAGCCAGGACAGGGGGCGCTTCTACAATGAGCAGTTCTTC
TRBJ1-1 TRBD1 - TRBV7-9 CASSLAGQHTEAFF TGTGCCAGCAGCTTAGCGGGACAGCACACTGAAGCTTTCTTT
TRBJ2-1 - - TRBV5-8 CASSLWAVGLEQFF TGTGCCAGCAGCTTGTGGGCAGTTGGGCTTGAGCAGTTCTTC
TRBJ2-7 - - TRBV10-1 CASSESGYPYEQYF TGCGCCAGCAGTGAGTCGGGCTATCCCTACGAGCAGTACTTC
TRBJ2-3 TRBD2 - TRBV30 CAWGTGLAVTDTQYF TGTGCCTGGGGGACCGGACTAGCGGTCACAGATACGCAGTATTTT
TRBJ1-1 - - TRBV6-5 CASSPWQLNTEAFF TGTGCCAGCAGCCCGTGGCAGCTGAACACTGAAGCTTTCTTT
TRBJ2-7 - - TRBV4-1 CASSQDRATGDSYEQYF TGCGCCAGCAGCCAAGATCGGGCGACGGGGGACTCCTACGAGCAGTACTTC
TRBJ2-5 TRBD2 - TRBV11-2 CASSLGSLAGDGETQYF TGTGCCAGCAGCTTAGGATCACTAGCGGGAGATGGAGAGACCCAGTACTTC
TRBJ2-7 - - TRBV28 CASRLTQWGLSYEQYF TGTGCCAGCAGACTTACCCAATGGGGACTGAGCTACGAGCAGTACTTC
TRBJ2-1 TRBD2 - TRBV7-9 CASSLLAGGRYNEQFF TGTGCCAGCAGCTTATTAGCGGGAGGTCGCTACAATGAGCAGTTCTTC
TRBJ1-6 TRBD1 - TRBV4-2 CASSQDGTENSPLHF TGTGCCAGCAGCCAAGATGGGACAGAAAATTCACCCCTCCACTTT
TRBJ1-1 - - TRBV14 CASSTWWGAGTEAFF TGTGCCAGCAGCACTTGGTGGGGGGCTGGCACTGAAGCTTTCTTT
TRBJ2-1 - - TRBV4-2 CASSPGERFKEQFF TGTGCCAGCAGCCCGGGTGAGCGGTTCAAGGAGCAGTTCTTC
TRBJ2-7 - - TRBV5-1 CASSLESRTYEQYF TGCGCCAGCAGCCTCGAGTCACGGACCTACGAGCAGTACTTC
TRBJ1-1 - few TRBV27 CASSLSQGGNTEAFF TGTGCCAGCAGTTTATCGCAGGGAGGAAACACTGAAGCTTTCTTT
TRBJ2-2 TRBD1 many TRBV10-3 CAISESPGQQTGELFF TGTGCCATCAGTGAGTCACCGGGACAGCAGACCGGGGAGCTGTTTTTT
TRBJ2-5 TRBD2 - TRBV10-1 CASSETSGQETQYF TGCGCCAGCAGTGAGACTAGCGGACAAGAGACCCAGTACTTC
TRBJ2-7 TRBD2 - TRBV5-5 CASSLEAGGASYEQYF TGTGCCAGCAGCTTAGAAGCGGGAGGGGCCTCCTACGAGCAGTACTTC
TRBJ1-1 - - TRBV14 CASSKGRTGPNTEAFF TGTGCCAGCAGCAAAGGTCGGACGGGCCCGAACACTGAAGCTTTCTTT
TRBJ2-7 - - TRBV7-9 CASRTKCLYEQYF TGTGCCAGCAGGACTAAATGTCTCTACGAGCAGTACTTC
TRBJ1-2 - - TRBV27 CASSLRGNYGYTF TGTGCCAGCAGTTTAAGAGGAAACTATGGCTACACCTTC